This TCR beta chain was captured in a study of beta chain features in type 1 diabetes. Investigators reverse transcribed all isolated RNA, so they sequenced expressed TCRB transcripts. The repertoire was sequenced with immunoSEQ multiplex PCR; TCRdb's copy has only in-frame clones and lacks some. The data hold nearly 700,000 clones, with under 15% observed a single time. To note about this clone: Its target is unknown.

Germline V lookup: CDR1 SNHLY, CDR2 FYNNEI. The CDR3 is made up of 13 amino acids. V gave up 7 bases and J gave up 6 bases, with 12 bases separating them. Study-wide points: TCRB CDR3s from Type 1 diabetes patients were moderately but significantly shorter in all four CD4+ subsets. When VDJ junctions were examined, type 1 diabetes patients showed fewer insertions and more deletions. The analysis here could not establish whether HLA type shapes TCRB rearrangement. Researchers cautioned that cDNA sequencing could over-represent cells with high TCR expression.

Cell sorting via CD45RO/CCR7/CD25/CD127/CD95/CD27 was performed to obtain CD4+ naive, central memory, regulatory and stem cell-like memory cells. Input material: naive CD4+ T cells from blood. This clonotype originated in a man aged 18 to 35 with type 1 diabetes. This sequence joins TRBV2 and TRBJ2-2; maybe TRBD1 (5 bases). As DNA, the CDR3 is TGTGCCAGCACAAGGGGTATCGCCGGGGAGCTGTTTTTT. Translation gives CASTRGIAGELFF.